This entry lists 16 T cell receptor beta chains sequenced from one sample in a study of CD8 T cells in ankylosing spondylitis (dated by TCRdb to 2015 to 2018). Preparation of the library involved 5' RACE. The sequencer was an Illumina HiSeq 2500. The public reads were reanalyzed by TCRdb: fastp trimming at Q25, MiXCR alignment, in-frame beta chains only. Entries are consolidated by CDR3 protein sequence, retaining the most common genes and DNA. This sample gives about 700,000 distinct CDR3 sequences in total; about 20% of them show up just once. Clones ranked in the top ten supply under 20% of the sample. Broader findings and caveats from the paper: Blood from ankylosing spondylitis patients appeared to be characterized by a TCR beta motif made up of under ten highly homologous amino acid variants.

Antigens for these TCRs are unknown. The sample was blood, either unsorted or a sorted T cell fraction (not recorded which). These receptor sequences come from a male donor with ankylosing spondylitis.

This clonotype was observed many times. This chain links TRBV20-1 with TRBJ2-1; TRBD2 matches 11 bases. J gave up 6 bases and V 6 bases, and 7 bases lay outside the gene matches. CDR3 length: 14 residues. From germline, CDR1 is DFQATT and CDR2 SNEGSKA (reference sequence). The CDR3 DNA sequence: TGCAGTGCAACTAGCGGGAGAGAGTTCAATGAGCAGTTCTTC. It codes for CSATSGREFNEQFF.

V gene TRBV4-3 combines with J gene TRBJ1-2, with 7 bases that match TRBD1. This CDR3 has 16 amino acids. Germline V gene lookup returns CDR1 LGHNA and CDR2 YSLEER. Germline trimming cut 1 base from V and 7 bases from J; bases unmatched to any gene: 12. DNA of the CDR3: TGCGCCAGCAGCCAAGCTGGGGGAGGGGGCATTGGTGGCTACACCTTC. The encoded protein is CASSQAGGGGIGGYTF.

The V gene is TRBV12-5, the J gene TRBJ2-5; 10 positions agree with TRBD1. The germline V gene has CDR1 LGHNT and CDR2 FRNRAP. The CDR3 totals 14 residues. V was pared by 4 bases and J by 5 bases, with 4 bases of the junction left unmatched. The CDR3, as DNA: TGTGCTAGTGGTTCCTGGACAGGGGGGGAGACCCAGTACTTC. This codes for CASGSWTGGETQYF.

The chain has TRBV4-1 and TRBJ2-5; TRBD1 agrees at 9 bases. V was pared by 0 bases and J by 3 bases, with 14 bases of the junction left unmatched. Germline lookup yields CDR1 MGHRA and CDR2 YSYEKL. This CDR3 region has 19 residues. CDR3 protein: CASSQDWDREVVEEETQYF. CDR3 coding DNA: TGCGCCAGCAGCCAAGATTGGGACAGGGAAGTAGTAGAGGAAGAGACCCAGTACTTC.

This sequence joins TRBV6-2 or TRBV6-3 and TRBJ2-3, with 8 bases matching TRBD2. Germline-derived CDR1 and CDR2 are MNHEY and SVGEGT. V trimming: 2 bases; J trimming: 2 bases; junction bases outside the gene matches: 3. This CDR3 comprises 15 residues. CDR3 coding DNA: TGTGCCAGCAGTTACGGGACTAGAATCACAGATACGCAGTATTTT. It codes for CASSYGTRITDTQYF.

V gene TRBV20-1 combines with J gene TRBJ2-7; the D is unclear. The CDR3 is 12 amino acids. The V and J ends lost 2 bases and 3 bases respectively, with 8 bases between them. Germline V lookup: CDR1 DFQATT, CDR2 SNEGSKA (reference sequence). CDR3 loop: CSARQNLYEQYF. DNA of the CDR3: TGCAGTGCTAGACAAAACCTCTACGAGCAGTACTTC.

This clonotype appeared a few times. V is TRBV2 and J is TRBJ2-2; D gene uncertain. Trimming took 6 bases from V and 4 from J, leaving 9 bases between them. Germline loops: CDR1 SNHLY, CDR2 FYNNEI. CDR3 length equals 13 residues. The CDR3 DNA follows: TGTGCCAGCAGCCTTACAATCACCGGGGAGCTGTTTTTT. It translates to CASSLTITGELFF.

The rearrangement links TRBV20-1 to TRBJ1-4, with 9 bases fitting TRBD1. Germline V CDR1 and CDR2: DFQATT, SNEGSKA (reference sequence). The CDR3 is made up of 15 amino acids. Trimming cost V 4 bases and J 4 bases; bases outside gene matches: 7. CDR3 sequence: CSATLTGGVNEKLFF. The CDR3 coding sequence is TGCAGTGCTACCCTCACAGGGGGCGTTAATGAAAAACTGTTTTTT.

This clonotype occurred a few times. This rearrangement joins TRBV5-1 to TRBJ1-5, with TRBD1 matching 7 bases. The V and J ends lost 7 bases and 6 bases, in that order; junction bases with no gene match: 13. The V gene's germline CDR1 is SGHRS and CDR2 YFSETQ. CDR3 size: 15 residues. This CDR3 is CASRPDRASGQPQHF. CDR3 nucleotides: TGCGCCAGCCGTCCCGACAGGGCGTCCGGTCAGCCCCAGCATTTT.

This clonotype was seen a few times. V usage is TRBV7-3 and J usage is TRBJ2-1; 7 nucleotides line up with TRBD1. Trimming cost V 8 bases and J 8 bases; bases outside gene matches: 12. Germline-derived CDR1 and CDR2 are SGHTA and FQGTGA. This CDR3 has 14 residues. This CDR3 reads CASSATGMVDEQFF. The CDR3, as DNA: TGTGCCAGCTCGGCGACAGGGATGGTGGATGAGCAGTTCTTC.

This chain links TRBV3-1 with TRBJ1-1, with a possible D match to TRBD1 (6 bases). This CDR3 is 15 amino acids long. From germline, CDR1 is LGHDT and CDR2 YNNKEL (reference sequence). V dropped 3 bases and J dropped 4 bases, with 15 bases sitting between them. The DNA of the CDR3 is TGTGCCAGCAGCCATGGGGGCCCGGTGGGCACTGAAGCTTTCTTT. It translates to CASSHGGPVGTEAFF.

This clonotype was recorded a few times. As DNA, the CDR3 is TGTGCCAGCAGTTACAGACCCGGGACAGGACTCTACGAGCAGTACTTC. Protein sequence: CASSYRPGTGLYEQYF. This sequence joins TRBV6-5 and TRBJ2-7; 8 nucleotides align to TRBD1. V was clipped by 2 bases and J by 3 bases; unmatched bases: 9. This CDR3 comprises 16 residues. The germline V gene has CDR1 MNHEY and CDR2 SVGAGI.

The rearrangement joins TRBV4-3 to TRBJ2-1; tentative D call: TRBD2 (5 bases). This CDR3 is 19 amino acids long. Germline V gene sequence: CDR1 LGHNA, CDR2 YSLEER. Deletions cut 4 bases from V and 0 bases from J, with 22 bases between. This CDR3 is CASSRLSPNPGYSYNEQFF. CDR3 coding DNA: TGCGCCAGCAGCCGCCTCTCTCCAAACCCGGGGTACTCCTACAATGAGCAGTTCTTC.

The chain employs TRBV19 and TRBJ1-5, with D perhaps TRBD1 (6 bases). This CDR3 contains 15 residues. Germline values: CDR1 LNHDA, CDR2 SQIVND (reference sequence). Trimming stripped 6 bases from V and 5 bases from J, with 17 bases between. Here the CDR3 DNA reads TGTGCCAGTAGCCCGAGGGGGGGCATTGATCAGCCCCAGCATTTT. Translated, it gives CASSPRGGIDQPQHF.

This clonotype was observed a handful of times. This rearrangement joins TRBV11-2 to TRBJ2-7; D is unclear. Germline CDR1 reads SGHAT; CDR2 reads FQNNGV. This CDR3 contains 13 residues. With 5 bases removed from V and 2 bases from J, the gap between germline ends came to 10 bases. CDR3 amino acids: CASSHGLPYEQYF. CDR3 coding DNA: TGTGCCAGCAGCCACGGGCTTCCCTACGAGCAGTACTTC.

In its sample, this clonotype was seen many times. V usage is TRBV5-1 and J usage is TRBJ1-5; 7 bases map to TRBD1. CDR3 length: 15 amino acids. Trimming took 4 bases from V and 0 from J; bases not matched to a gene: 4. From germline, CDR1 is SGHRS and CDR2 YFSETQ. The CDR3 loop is CASSPEGASNQPQHF. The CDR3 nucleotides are TGCGCCAGCAGCCCGGAGGGGGCTAGCAATCAGCCCCAGCATTTT.